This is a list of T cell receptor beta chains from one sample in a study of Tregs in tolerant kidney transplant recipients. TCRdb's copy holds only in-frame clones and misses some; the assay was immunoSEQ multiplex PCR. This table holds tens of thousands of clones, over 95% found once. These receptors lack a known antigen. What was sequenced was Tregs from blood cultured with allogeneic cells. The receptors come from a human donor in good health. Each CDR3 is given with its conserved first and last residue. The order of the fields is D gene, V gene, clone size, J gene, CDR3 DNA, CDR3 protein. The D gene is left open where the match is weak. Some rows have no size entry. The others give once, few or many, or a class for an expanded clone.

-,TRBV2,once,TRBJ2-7,TGTGGGTCGGGCATCTCCTACGAGCAGTACTTC,CGSGISYEQYF
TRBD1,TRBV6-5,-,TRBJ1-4,TGTGCCAGCAGTTACTCGCCCCCGGGACAGAATGAAAAACTGTTTTTT,CASSYSPPGQNEKLFF
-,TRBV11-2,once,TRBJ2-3,TGTGCCAGCAGCTTGGGACCCGTGGATACGCAGTATTTT,CASSLGPVDTQYF
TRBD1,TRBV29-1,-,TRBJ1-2,TGCAGCGTTGCGGACAGGGCTTACTATGGCTACACCTTC,CSVADRAYYGYTF
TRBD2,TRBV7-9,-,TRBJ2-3,TGTGCCAGCAGCTTGGTAGCGGGAGACACAGATACGCAGTATTTT,CASSLVAGDTDTQYF
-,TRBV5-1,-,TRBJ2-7,TGCGCCAGCAGCGGAACAGGGCCCGAGCAGTACTTC,CASSGTGPEQYF
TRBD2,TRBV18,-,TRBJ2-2,TGTGCCAGCTCACCAGGGGTAGCGGGAGCCCCAACCGGGGAGCTGTTTTTT,CASSPGVAGAPTGELFF
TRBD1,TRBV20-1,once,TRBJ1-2,TGCAGTGCGAACAGGGGCAACCAAAACTTC,CSANRGNQNF
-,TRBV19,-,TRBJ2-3,TGTGCCAGTAGTATAAGGGGGGGCCGCGATACGCAGTATTTT,CASSIRGGRDTQYF
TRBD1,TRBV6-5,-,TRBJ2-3,TGTGCCAGCAGTTACGCTACAGGGGGCATAGATACGCAGTATTTT,CASSYATGGIDTQYF
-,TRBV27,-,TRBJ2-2,TGTGCCAGTCGGCGGAGAAACACCGGGGAGCTGTTTTTT,CASRRRNTGELFF
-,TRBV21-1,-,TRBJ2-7,TGTGCCAGCAGCAAAAGGACTAGCGGGGGGGCCCAGTACTTC,CASSKRTSGGAQYF
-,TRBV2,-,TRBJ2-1,TGTGCCAGCAGTGACGGGTGGCAGGGAAGCTACAATGAGCAGTTCTTC,CASSDGWQGSYNEQFF
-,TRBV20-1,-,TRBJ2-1,TGCAGAGTTGGGTATTACAATGAGCAGTTCTTC,CRVGYYNEQFF